The 9 T cell receptor beta chains listed next were all sequenced from one sample in a study of cytomegalovirus exposure and HLA in healthy donors. The PCR was carried out with 60 Vbeta primers and 13 Jbeta primers. Clones were sequenced by immunoSEQ multiplex PCR, and TCRdb holds only the in-frame ones, with some missing. The top ten clones hold less than 3.5% of a sample with a few hundred thousand clones, around 77% of them seen once. The sample was PBMCs. Source of these receptors: a woman in her 30s in good health and CMV-seronegative.

Only a few counts were recorded for this clone. This chain joins TRBV6-4 and TRBJ2-1, with D maybe TRBD2 (5 bases). The CDR3 totals 13 residues. The ends were cut back, 2 bases at V and 6 bases at J, with 8 bases in the middle. CDR1 is MRHNA and CDR2 is SNTAGT in the germline V gene. The CDR3 sequence: CASSDTAGNEQFF. CDR3 nucleotides: TGTGCCAGCAGTGACACGGCGGGCAATGAGCAGTTCTTC.

The chain couples TRBV7-9 to TRBJ1-5; 9 positions agree with TRBD1. The CDR3 has 16 residues. J lost 4 bases, V lost 1 base, and 5 bases had no gene match. Germline V gives CDR1 SEHNR, CDR2 FQNEAQ (reference sequence). The DNA of the CDR3 is TGTGCCAGCAGCTTAGGTTGGACAGGGGAAAATCAGCCCCAGCATTTT. Translated, it gives CASSLGWTGENQPQHF. Variable domain in full (rest from reference TRBV7-9 and TRBJ1-5): DTGVSQNPRHKITKRGQNVTFRCDPISEHNRLYWYRQTLGQGPEFLTYFQNEAQLEKSRLLSDRFSAERPKGSFSTLEIQRTEQGDSAMYLCASSLGWTGENQPQHFGDGTRLSIL.

J is TRBJ2-5 and V is TRBV27, with TRBD2 matching 13 bases. This CDR3 region has 16 residues. V shed 7 bases, J shed 5 bases, and the junction held 10 bases outside the gene matches. The germline CDR1 and CDR2 sequences are MNHEY and SMNVEV (reference sequence). Here the CDR3 DNA reads TGTGCCAGCAACGGACTAGCGGGGGCCCCACGGGAGACCCAGTACTTC. It encodes CASNGLAGAPRETQYF.

The CDR3 here is CASSEWDLNQPQHF. CDR3 DNA sequence: TGTGCCAGCAGTGAGTGGGACTTAAATCAGCCCCAGCATTTT. V is TRBV6-1 and J is TRBJ1-5, with a tentative D call TRBD1 (5 bases). The CDR3 consists of 14 residues. In germline, CDR1 is MNHNS, CDR2 SASEGT. Trimming shortened V by 3 bases and J by 4 bases, and 10 bases separated the two germline ends.

The V call is TRBV18, the J call TRBJ1-1; D gene ambiguous. The CDR3 extends over 16 amino acids. Trimming pared 1 base from V and 0 bases from J, leaving 12 bases between. Germline CDR1 is KGHSH and CDR2 is LQKENI. CDR3 amino acids: CASSPLMSGMNTEAFF. The CDR3 DNA reads as TGTGCCAGCTCACCACTAATGTCCGGGATGAACACTGAAGCTTTCTTT. Together with reference TRBV18 and TRBJ1-1, the CDR3 gives the full variable domain: NAGVMQNPRHLVRRRGQEARLRCSPMKGHSHVYWYRQLPEEGLKFMVYLQKENIIDESGMPKERFSAEFPKEGPSILRIQQVVRGDSAAYFCASSPLMSGMNTEAFFGQGTRLTVV.

The rearrangement uses TRBV13 and TRBJ2-7; 7 nucleotides line up with TRBD1. The length of the CDR3 is 18 residues. The V gene's germline CDR1 is PRHDT and CDR2 FYEKMQ (reference sequence). The J segment lost 3 bases and the V segment lost 6 bases, leaving 20 bases of the junction unmatched. CDR3: CASSLKVLTGTEDYEQYF. In DNA form, the CDR3 reads TGTGCCAGCAGTTTAAAGGTTCTTACCGGGACAGAGGACTACGAGCAGTACTTC.

The V gene is TRBV5-1, the J gene TRBJ2-7; 14 bases are shared with TRBD2. V was pared by 2 bases and J by 5 bases, with 3 bases of the junction left unmatched. This CDR3 region has 15 residues. From germline, CDR1 is SGHRS and CDR2 YFSETQ. CDR3 sequence: CASSFGTSGSHEQYF. In DNA form, the CDR3 reads TGCGCCAGCAGCTTTGGGACTAGCGGGAGCCACGAGCAGTACTTC.

The sample holds a few counts of this clone. The rearrangement links TRBV18 to TRBJ2-5, with 7 bases matching TRBD2. The J segment lost 4 bases and the V segment lost 8 bases, leaving 7 bases of the junction unmatched. The V gene's germline CDR1 is KGHSH and CDR2 LQKENI. The CDR3 covers 13 residues. The CDR3: CASTTTGGETQYF. CDR3 nucleotides: TGTGCCAGCACCACAACGGGAGGAGAGACCCAGTACTTC.

This clone occurred once. The rearrangement joins TRBV18 to TRBJ2-7, with 7 bases fitting TRBD2. The ends lost 6 bases at V and 6 bases at J; junction bases unmatched: 5. The CDR3 is 12 residues long. Germline CDR1 is KGHSH and CDR2 is LQKENI. CDR3 sequence (DNA): TGTGCCAGCTCCTTCTGGGGGGGCGAGCAGTACTTC. Residues: CASSFWGGEQYF.